The 27 T cell receptor beta chains listed next were all sequenced from one sample in a study of blood T cell repertoires in COVID-19. TCRdb's copy holds only in-frame clones and misses some; the assay was immunoSEQ multiplex PCR. The data show a few hundred thousand clones, approximately 85% seen once. The sequenced sample consisted of peripheral blood. Source of these receptors: a woman in her fifties or sixties with acute or convalescent COVID-19.

The chain uses TRBV30 and TRBJ1-1, with 10 bases aligning to TRBD1. Germline CDR1 is GTSNPN and CDR2 is SVGIG (reference sequence). The length of the CDR3 is 14 residues. Trimming cost V 3 bases and J 4 bases; bases outside gene matches: 5. The CDR3 is CAWRGGQGSTEAFF. CDR3 nucleotide sequence: TGTGCCTGGAGGGGGGGACAGGGGTCCACTGAAGCTTTCTTT.

The V gene is TRBV9, the J gene TRBJ2-5; 9 bases are shared with TRBD2. Germline V gene data show CDR1 as SGDLS and CDR2 as YYNGEE. The J segment lost 2 bases and the V segment lost 3 bases, leaving 8 bases of the junction unmatched. This CDR3 is 16 amino acids long. The CDR3 nucleotides are TGTGCCAGCAGCGAGAGTCCGACTAGCGGACAAGAGACCCAGTACTTC. Protein: CASSESPTSGQETQYF. Together with reference TRBV9 and TRBJ2-5, the CDR3 gives the full variable domain: DSGVTQTPKHLITATGQRVTLRCSPRSGDLSVYWYQQSLDQGLQFLIQYYNGEERAKGNILERFSAQQFPDLHSELNLSSLELGDSALYFCASSESPTSGQETQYFGPGTRLLVL.

The CDR3 region is CSVAVGYTF. The CDR3 region has the DNA TGCAGCGTGGCGGTGGGCTACACCTTC. This chain links TRBV20-1 with TRBJ1-2; no firm D call. Germline values: CDR1 DFQATT, CDR2 SNEGSKA (reference sequence). This CDR3 has 9 amino acids.

The chain joins TRBV20-1 to TRBJ2-7; 7 bases align to TRBD1. This CDR3 is built from 12 residues. Germline trimming cut 3 bases from V and 5 bases from J; bases unmatched to any gene: 4. Germline values: CDR1 DFQATT, CDR2 SNEGSKA (reference sequence). CDR3 loop: CSASAQGDEQYF. As DNA, the CDR3 is TGCAGTGCTAGTGCCCAGGGGGACGAGCAGTACTTC.

The chain is built from TRBV3-1 (or the pseudogene TRBV3-2) and TRBJ1-4; D remains unclear. Deletions cut 0 bases from V and 5 bases from J, with 4 bases between. The CDR3 covers 13 residues. The germline V gene has CDR1 LGHDT and CDR2 YNNKEL (reference sequence). CDR3 bases: TGTGCCAGCAGCCAAGATGTAAATGAAAAACTGTTTTTT. Translation gives CASSQDVNEKLFF.

V gene TRBV10-2 combines with J gene TRBJ2-7; D possibly corresponds to TRBD2 (6 bases). The V gene lost 6 bases and the J gene lost 2 bases, with 14 bases spanning the gap. Germline CDR1 is WSHSY and CDR2 is SAAADI. The CDR3 is 14 amino acids. CDR3 nucleotide sequence: TGCGCCAGCAGGGCGGGACCATTAACCTACGAGCAGTACTTC. Protein product: CASRAGPLTYEQYF.

The chain is built from TRBV29-1 and TRBJ1-1; 9 positions agree with TRBD1. Germline CDR1 is SQVTM and CDR2 is ANQGSEA. The V gene end was trimmed by 3 bases and the J gene end by 1 base; junction bases not matched to a gene: 3. The CDR3 totals 14 residues. This chain's CDR3 is CSVDEQGANTEAFF. DNA for the CDR3: TGCAGCGTTGACGAACAGGGGGCGAACACTGAAGCTTTCTTT.

The chain has TRBV5-6 and TRBJ2-7; 13 bases line up with TRBD2. Germline CDR1 SGHDT, CDR2 YYEEEE. The CDR3 contains 17 residues. The trim removed 0 bases at V and 6 bases at J, leaving 9 bases unmatched. CDR3 sequence reads: CASSLELAGGPWREQYF. The CDR3 nucleotides read TGTGCCAGCAGCTTGGAACTAGCGGGAGGGCCTTGGCGCGAGCAGTACTTC.

The sample holds one count of this clone. The V and J genes are TRBV5-1 and TRBJ2-1; the D is unclear. Trimming shortened V by 1 base and J by 0 bases, and 11 bases separated the two germline ends. This CDR3 region has 16 residues. The germline V gene has CDR1 SGHRS and CDR2 YFSETQ. CDR3 sequence (DNA): TGCGCCAGCAGCTTGACAGCCTCTTCCTCCTACAATGAGCAGTTCTTC. Its protein product is CASSLTASSSYNEQFF. Looking up the rest from reference TRBV5-1 and TRBJ2-1 gives the full variable domain: KAGVTQTPRYLIKTRGQQVTLSCSPISGHRSVSWYQQTPGQGLQFLFEYFSETQRNKGNFPGRFSGRQFSNSRSEMNVSTLELGDSALYLCASSLTASSSYNEQFFGPGTRLTVL.

The V and J genes are TRBV6-5 and TRBJ1-5; TRBD1 matches at 7 bases. The V gene's germline CDR1 is MNHEY and CDR2 SVGAGI. V gave up 2 bases and J gave up 6 bases; unmatched junction bases: 4. The CDR3 spans 14 residues. CDR3 coding DNA: TGTGCCAGCAGTTACGACAGGGACGCTCAGCCCCAGCATTTT. Protein sequence: CASSYDRDAQPQHF.

The chain joins TRBV5-1 to TRBJ2-5; 10 nucleotides match TRBD2. The J segment lost 5 bases and the V segment lost 0 bases, leaving 4 bases of the junction unmatched. This CDR3 is 15 amino acids long. Germline assignment: CDR1 SGHRS and CDR2 YFSETQ. The CDR3 DNA follows: TGCGCCAGCAGCTTGGTAGCGGGAGGAGGTGAGACCCAGTACTTC. Its translation is CASSLVAGGGETQYF.

This clone was observed a single time. CDR3 region: CAWSVRTSGLDTQYF. Here the CDR3 DNA reads TGTGCCTGGAGTGTTAGGACTAGCGGGTTAGATACGCAGTATTTT. The J gene is TRBJ2-3, the V gene TRBV30, with 11 nucleotides matching TRBD2. CDR1 is GTSNPN and CDR2 is SVGIG in the germline V gene (reference sequence). CDR3 length: 15 residues. The V and J ends lost 0 bases and 5 bases, in that order; junction bases with no gene match: 4.

J is TRBJ2-7 and V is TRBV2, with 7 bases matching TRBD2. Germline loops: CDR1 SNHLY, CDR2 FYNNEI. The junction had 11 bases not matched to a gene; V was cut back by 8 bases and J by 4 bases. This CDR3 has 14 amino acids. DNA of the CDR3: TGTGCCAGCGGACGGGGAGGGCCAGGATACGAGCAGTACTTC. Translated: CASGRGGPGYEQYF.

The chain links TRBV28 to TRBJ2-7, with D perhaps matching TRBD2 (5 bases). V was cut by 5 bases and J by 4 bases, with 18 bases left in between. The CDR3 covers 15 residues. The germline V gene has CDR1 MDHEN and CDR2 SYDVKM. CDR3 region: CASSLAGPIAYEQYF. The CDR3 nucleotides are TGTGCCAGCAGTCTAGCAGGCCCGATAGCATACGAGCAGTACTTC.

This chain joins TRBV29-1 and TRBJ2-7; D is possibly TRBD1 (6 bases). CDR3 size: 12 residues. Germline V gives CDR1 SQVTM, CDR2 ANQGSEA. With 5 bases removed from V and 2 bases from J, the gap between germline ends came to 10 bases. The DNA of the CDR3 is TGCAGCGTTACAGGGCCCACCTACGAGCAGTACTTC. This encodes CSVTGPTYEQYF.

This chain joins TRBV5-4 and TRBJ2-3, with TRBD2 matching over 12 bases. Germline trimming cut 2 bases from V and 3 bases from J; bases unmatched to any gene: 4. Germline V gives CDR1 SGHNT, CDR2 YYREEE (reference sequence). The CDR3 sequence is 16 residues long. This CDR3 is CASSFRLAGETDTQYF. CDR3 DNA: TGTGCCAGCAGCTTTCGACTAGCGGGAGAGACAGATACGCAGTATTTT.

V and J are TRBV18 and TRBJ2-7; TRBD1 agrees at 9 bases. CDR1 KGHSH and CDR2 LQKENI come from the germline V gene. The junction had 5 bases not matched to a gene; V was cut back by 4 bases and J by 7 bases. The CDR3 is 13 amino acids. The CDR3 DNA sequence: TGTGCCAGCTCACGGGACAGGGATGAGGAGCAGTACTTC. This sequence encodes CASSRDRDEEQYF.

This sequence joins TRBV11-3 and TRBJ2-2; TRBD2 agrees at 7 bases. Germline CDR1 reads SGHNT; CDR2 reads YENEEA. V was clipped by 6 bases and J by 5 bases; unmatched bases: 3. The CDR3 is 13 residues long. The chain's CDR3 is CASSGGRTGELFF. Here the CDR3 DNA reads TGTGCCAGCAGTGGCGGGAGAACCGGGGAGCTGTTTTTT. Drawing the rest from reference TRBV11-3 and TRBJ2-2, the complete variable domain is EAGVVQSPRYKIIEKKQPVAFWCNPISGHNTLYWYLQNLGQGPELLIRYENEEAVDDSQLPKDRFSAERLKGVDSTLKIQPAELGDSAVYLCASSGGRTGELFFGEGSRLTVL.

The chain joins TRBV29-1 to TRBJ1-5; TRBD1 might be the D (6 bases). In germline, CDR1 is SQVTM, CDR2 ANQGSEA. Deletions cut 6 bases from V and 6 bases from J, with 15 bases between. This CDR3 has 13 amino acids. The CDR3 loop is CSVDTGSGQPQHF. The CDR3 bases are TGCAGCGTCGATACAGGGTCGGGTCAGCCCCAGCATTTT. Variable domain in full (rest from reference TRBV29-1 and TRBJ1-5): SAVISQKPSRDICQRGTSLTIQCQVDSQVTMMFWYRQQPGQSLTLIATANQGSEATYESGFVIDKFPISRPNLTFSTLTVSNMSPEDSSIYLCSVDTGSGQPQHFGDGTRLSIL.

V usage is TRBV7-6 and J usage is TRBJ1-6; D is possibly TRBD1 (6 bases). V shed 7 bases and J shed 3 bases, with 16 bases lying between them. The CDR3 is 16 amino acids. Germline V gene lookup returns CDR1 SGHVS and CDR2 FNYEAQ. The CDR3 region has the DNA TGTGCCAGCACCAAGGGGGGGGCAAGCTATAATTCACCCCTCCACTTT. This codes for CASTKGGASYNSPLHF.

V and J are TRBV28 and TRBJ2-3; TRBD1 aligns across 7 bases. V dropped 6 bases and J dropped 3; count of bases not matched to a gene: 0. The V gene's germline CDR1 is MDHEN and CDR2 SYDVKM. The CDR3 has 12 amino acids. This chain's CDR3 is CASRTGTDTQYF. The CDR3 nucleotides are TGTGCCAGCAGGACAGGGACAGATACGCAGTATTTT.

The chain links TRBV19 to TRBJ1-2; 7 bases line up with TRBD1. CDR3 length: 17 amino acids. Germline CDR1 is LNHDA and CDR2 is SQIVND (reference sequence). Losses at the gene ends were 7 bases for V and 4 bases for J; bases not matched to a gene: 18. The CDR3 is CASTPRQGGFAVYGYTF. As DNA, the CDR3 is TGTGCCAGTACCCCGAGACAGGGAGGATTTGCGGTCTATGGCTACACCTTC.

The V gene is TRBV7-2, the J gene TRBJ2-2, with D hard to call. Germline CDR1 reads SGHTA; CDR2 reads FQGNSA. V was trimmed by 2 bases and J by 2 bases, leaving 9 bases between them. This CDR3 has 15 residues. The CDR3 sequence is CASSLRASNTGELFF. CDR3 sequence (DNA): TGTGCCAGCAGCTTACGTGCTAGTAACACCGGGGAGCTGTTTTTT.

The V gene is TRBV6-5, the J gene TRBJ2-7, with 9 bases matching TRBD2. The junction had 5 bases not matched to a gene; V was cut back by 0 bases and J by 2 bases. CDR1 is MNHEY, CDR2 SVGAGI, per germline. The CDR3 spans 16 residues. The CDR3 DNA reads as TGTGCCAGCAGTTACTCCCTGCGGGAGGGTACCTACGAGCAGTACTTC. It specifies CASSYSLREGTYEQYF.

Of note for this clone: Other DNA sequences in the sample encode the same CDR3. The chain joins TRBV11-2 to TRBJ1-5; perhaps TRBD1 as D (5 bases). The CDR3 totals 13 residues. Germline V CDR1 and CDR2: SGHAT, FQNNGV. V lost 0 bases, J lost 7 bases, and 7 bases lay in between. The CDR3 DNA sequence: TGTGCCAGCAGCTTAGATAGGGGACAGCCCCAGCATTTT. It codes for CASSLDRGQPQHF.

This rearrangement joins TRBV4-2 to TRBJ1-3; D gene ambiguous. The CDR3 is 15 residues long. CDR1 is LGHNA, CDR2 YNFKEQ, per germline. V was cut by 1 base and J by 0 bases, with 7 bases left in between. CDR3 in DNA: TGTGCCAGCAGCCAAGTCTTTGTCTCTGGAAACACCATATATTTT. This translates into CASSQVFVSGNTIYF.

The chain combines TRBV19 with TRBJ2-7, with 8 bases identical to TRBD2. With V trimmed by 7 bases and J by 6 bases, 14 bases remained unmatched. The germline CDR1 and CDR2 sequences are LNHDA and SQIVND (reference sequence). The CDR3 totals 15 residues. The CDR3 DNA follows: TGTGCCAGTACGCTCAGGGAAGCGGGAGCGGGCGAGCAGTACTTC. Translating it yields CASTLREAGAGEQYF.